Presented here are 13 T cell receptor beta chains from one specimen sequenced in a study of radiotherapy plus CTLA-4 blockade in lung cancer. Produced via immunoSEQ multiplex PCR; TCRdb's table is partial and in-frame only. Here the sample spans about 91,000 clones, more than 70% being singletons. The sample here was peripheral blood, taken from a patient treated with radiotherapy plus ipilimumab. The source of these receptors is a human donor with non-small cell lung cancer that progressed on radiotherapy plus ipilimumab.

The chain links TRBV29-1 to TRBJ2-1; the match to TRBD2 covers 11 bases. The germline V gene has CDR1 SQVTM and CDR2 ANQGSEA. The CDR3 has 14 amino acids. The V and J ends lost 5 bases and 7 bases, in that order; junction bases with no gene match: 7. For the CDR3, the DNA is TGCAGCGTTTCTCGACTAGCGGGGAGAAATGAGCAGTTCTTC. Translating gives CSVSRLAGRNEQFF.

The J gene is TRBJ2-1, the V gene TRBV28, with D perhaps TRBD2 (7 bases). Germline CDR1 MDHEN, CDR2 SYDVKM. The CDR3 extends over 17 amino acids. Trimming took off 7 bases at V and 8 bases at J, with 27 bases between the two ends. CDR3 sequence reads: CASTTSPGGPRYDEQFF. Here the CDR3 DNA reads TGTGCCAGCACCACATCCCCCGGGGGGCCGCGGTACGATGAGCAGTTCTTC. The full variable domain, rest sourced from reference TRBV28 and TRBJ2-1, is DVKVTQSSRYLVKRTGEKVFLECVQDMDHENMFWYRQDPGLGLRLIYFSYDVKMKEKGDIPEGYSVSREKKERFSLILESASTNQTSMYLCASTTSPGGPRYDEQFFGPGTRLTVL.

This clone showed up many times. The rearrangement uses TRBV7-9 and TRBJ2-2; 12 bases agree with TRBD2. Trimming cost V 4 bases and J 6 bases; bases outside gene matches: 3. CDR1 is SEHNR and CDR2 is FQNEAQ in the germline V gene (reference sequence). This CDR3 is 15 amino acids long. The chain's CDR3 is CASSSGTSGSGELFF. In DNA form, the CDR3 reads TGTGCCAGCAGCTCGGGGACTAGCGGGTCCGGGGAGCTGTTTTTT. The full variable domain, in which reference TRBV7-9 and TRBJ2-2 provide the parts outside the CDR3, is DTGVSQNPRHKITKRGQNVTFRCDPISEHNRLYWYRQTLGQGPEFLTYFQNEAQLEKSRLLSDRFSAERPKGSFSTLEIQRTEQGDSAMYLCASSSGTSGSGELFFGEGSRLTVL.

The CDR3 loop is CASQLGYGHLYTEAFF. The DNA for the CDR3 is TGTGCCAGCCAACTGGGGTACGGACACTTGTACACTGAAGCTTTCTTT. The chain has TRBV2 and TRBJ1-1, with D maybe TRBD1 (5 bases). CDR1 is SNHLY and CDR2 is FYNNEI in the germline V gene. There are 16 residues in the CDR3. V lost 8 bases and J 3 bases, leaving 22 bases between the germline ends.

CDR3 bases: TGTGCCAGCAGTTACTCCCCCGATAAGTATTTT. This translates into CASSYSPDKYF. The chain employs TRBV6-5 and TRBJ2-3; D is ambiguous. The CDR3 contains 11 residues. V was clipped by 0 bases and J by 13 bases, with 8 bases between them. Germline CDR1 is MNHEY and CDR2 is SVGAGI.

CDR3 region: CASSAKGEQYF. The CDR3 region has the DNA TGTGCCAGCAGCGCTAAGGGGGAGCAGTACTTC. The J gene is TRBJ2-7, the V gene TRBV6-6, with a tentative D call TRBD1 (5 bases). V lost 6 bases and J 7 bases, leaving 10 bases between the germline ends. Germline-derived CDR1 and CDR2 are MNHNY and SVGAGI (reference sequence). CDR3 length: 11 amino acids.

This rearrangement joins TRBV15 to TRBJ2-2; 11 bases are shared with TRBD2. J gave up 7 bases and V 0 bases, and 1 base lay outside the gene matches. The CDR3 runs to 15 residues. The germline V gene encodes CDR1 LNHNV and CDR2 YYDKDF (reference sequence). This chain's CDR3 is CATSRDTSGSGELFF. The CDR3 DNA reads TGTGCCACCAGCAGAGATACTAGCGGGAGCGGGGAGCTGTTTTTT.

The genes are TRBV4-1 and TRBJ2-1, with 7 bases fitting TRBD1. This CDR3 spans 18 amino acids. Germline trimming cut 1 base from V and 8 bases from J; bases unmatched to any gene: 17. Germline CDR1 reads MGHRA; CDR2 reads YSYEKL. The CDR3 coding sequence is TGCGCCAGCAGCCAAGGAGAACCTTCAGGGGGTTGGGGTGATGAGCAGTTCTTC. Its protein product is CASSQGEPSGGWGDEQFF.

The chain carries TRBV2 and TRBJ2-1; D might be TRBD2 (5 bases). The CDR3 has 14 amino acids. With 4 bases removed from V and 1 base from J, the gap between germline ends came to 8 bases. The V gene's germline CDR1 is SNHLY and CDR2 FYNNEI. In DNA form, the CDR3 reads TGTGCCAGCAGTGGAGGGCTTTCCTACAATGAGCAGTTCTTC. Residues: CASSGGLSYNEQFF.

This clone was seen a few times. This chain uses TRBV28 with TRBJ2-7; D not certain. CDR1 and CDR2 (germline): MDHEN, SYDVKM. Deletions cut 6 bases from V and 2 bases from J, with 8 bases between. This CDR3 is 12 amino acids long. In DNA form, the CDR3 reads TGTGCCAGCAGCCCCCGTCCCTACGAGCAGTACTTC. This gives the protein CASSPRPYEQYF.

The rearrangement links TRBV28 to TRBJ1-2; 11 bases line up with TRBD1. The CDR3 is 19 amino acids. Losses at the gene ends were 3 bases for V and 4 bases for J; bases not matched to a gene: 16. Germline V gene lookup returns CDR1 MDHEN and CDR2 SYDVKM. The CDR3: CASSFINWYPGQGVYGYTF. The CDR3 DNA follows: TGTGCCAGCAGTTTTATCAACTGGTACCCGGGACAGGGGGTCTATGGCTACACCTTC.

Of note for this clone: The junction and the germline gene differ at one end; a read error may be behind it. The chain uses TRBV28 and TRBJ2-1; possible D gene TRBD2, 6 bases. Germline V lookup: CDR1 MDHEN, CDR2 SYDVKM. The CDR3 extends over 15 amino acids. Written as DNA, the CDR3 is TGTGCCGGCAGTTTAGGAGGGGTCACCTACAATGAGCAGTTCTTC. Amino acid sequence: CAGSLGGVTYNEQFF.

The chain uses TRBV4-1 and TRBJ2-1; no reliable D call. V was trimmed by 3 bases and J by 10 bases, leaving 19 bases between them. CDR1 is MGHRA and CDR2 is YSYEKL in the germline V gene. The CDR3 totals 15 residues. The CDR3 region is CASSHPDDALGEQFF. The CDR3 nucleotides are TGCGCCAGCAGCCACCCCGACGACGCTCTAGGCGAGCAGTTCTTC.